Shown below are 27 T cell receptor beta chains from a single sample sequenced in a study of cytomegalovirus exposure and HLA in healthy donors. Assay: immunoSEQ multiplex PCR; the TCRdb copy retains only in-frame clones and omits some. The table shows 120,000 or so clones, with roughly 84% occurring only once. Sequencing was done on a sample of PBMCs. Source of these receptors: a woman in her thirties in good health and CMV-seronegative.

The chain couples TRBV5-4 to TRBJ1-6; D is uncertain. The CDR3 spans 16 residues. Trimming took 1 base from V and 0 from J, leaving 8 bases between them. CDR1 SGHNT and CDR2 YYREEE come from the germline V gene (reference sequence). In nucleotides, the CDR3 is TGTGCCAGCAGCTTGCATGAGAGCTCCTATAATTCACCCCTCCACTTT. Its protein is CASSLHESSYNSPLHF.

CDR3 sequence (DNA): TGTGCCAGACAGAACCGGGGGGCCGGGGAGCTGTTTTTT. This codes for CARQNRGAGELFF. The chain carries TRBV19 and TRBJ2-2; 7 bases agree with TRBD2. The V gene end was trimmed by 9 bases and the J gene end by 6 bases; junction bases not matched to a gene: 7. This CDR3 contains 13 residues. In germline, CDR1 is LNHDA, CDR2 SQIVND (reference sequence).

This clone was seen a single time. V and J are TRBV29-1 and TRBJ1-2; tentative D call: TRBD1 (5 bases). CDR3 length: 13 residues. V was pared by 6 bases and J by 7 bases, with 18 bases between. CDR1 SQVTM and CDR2 ANQGSEA come from the germline V gene. The CDR3: CSVQEQAGAGYTF. The DNA of the CDR3 is TGCAGCGTGCAAGAGCAGGCTGGGGCTGGCTACACCTTC.

The table lists this clone with a count of one. V gene TRBV7-2 combines with J gene TRBJ2-5, with TRBD2 matching over 7 bases. Germline CDR1 is SGHTA and CDR2 is FQGNSA. This CDR3 comprises 13 residues. V trimming: 0 bases; J trimming: 5 bases; junction bases outside the gene matches: 0. The CDR3 here is CASSLAGGETQYF. The DNA of the CDR3 is TGTGCCAGCAGCTTAGCGGGGGGGGAGACCCAGTACTTC.

The chain couples TRBV7-9 to TRBJ1-1, with TRBD1 matching over 7 bases. This CDR3 is built from 16 residues. Germline CDR1 SEHNR, CDR2 FQNEAQ (reference sequence). V shed 5 bases and J 4 bases; nucleotides not matched to a gene: 13. The CDR3 DNA follows: TGTGCCAGCAGCGCCCCCGGACACAGGGGAGGCACTGAAGCTTTCTTT. This codes for CASSAPGHRGGTEAFF.

This chain joins TRBV4-3 and TRBJ2-3, with 11 nucleotides matching TRBD2. CDR3 length: 16 amino acids. The V gene's germline CDR1 is LGHNA and CDR2 YSLEER. Unmatched junction bases numbered 9, after V lost 4 bases and J lost 6 bases. This CDR3 is CASSLQTSGARDTQYF. CDR3 DNA: TGCGCCAGCAGCCTCCAGACTAGCGGGGCCCGGGATACGCAGTATTTT.

The chain recombines TRBV6-5 with TRBJ1-3; D not certain. Between the trimmed V and J ends, which lost 6 bases and 0 bases, there was a span of 12 bases. CDR1 is MNHEY and CDR2 is SVGAGI in the germline V gene. The CDR3 consists of 15 residues. The CDR3 sequence is CASSPQTFSGNTIYF. As DNA, the CDR3 is TGTGCCAGCAGCCCACAGACGTTCTCTGGAAACACCATATATTTT.

This clone was found once. The V gene is TRBV5-4, the J gene TRBJ1-2, with 8 bases aligning to TRBD1. This CDR3 spans 13 amino acids. V dropped 5 bases and J dropped 3; count of bases not matched to a gene: 3. The V gene's germline CDR1 is SGHNT and CDR2 YYREEE (reference sequence). CDR3 protein: CASRSQGDYGYTF. The CDR3 DNA reads TGTGCCAGCAGATCACAGGGGGACTATGGCTACACCTTC.

J is TRBJ2-1 and V is TRBV6-5, with 9 bases identical to TRBD2. V was clipped by 2 bases and J by 8 bases; unmatched bases: 4. The CDR3 contains 14 residues. Germline CDR1 MNHEY, CDR2 SVGAGI. The CDR3 protein is CASSYAGLAYEQFF. CDR3 DNA: TGTGCCAGCAGTTACGCAGGACTAGCGTATGAGCAGTTCTTC.

The V gene is TRBV10-3, the J gene TRBJ2-1; tentative D call: TRBD1 (5 bases). The CDR3 sequence is 13 residues long. Germline assignment: CDR1 ENHRY and CDR2 SYGVKD. V dropped 3 bases and J dropped 7 bases, with 10 bases sitting between them. Written as DNA, the CDR3 is TGTGCCATCAGTGAACAGGTTGCAAATGAGCAGTTCTTC. Translated, it gives CAISEQVANEQFF.

The rearrangement uses TRBV4-3 and TRBJ1-4; D gene uncertain. The CDR3 has 15 residues. Germline CDR1 reads LGHNA; CDR2 reads YSLEER. Trimming pared 1 base from V and 8 bases from J, leaving 14 bases between. CDR3 nucleotides: TGCGCCAGCAGCCAAGGGGGAGGAAAAGGCGAAAAACTGTTTTTT. This gives the protein CASSQGGGKGEKLFF.

The chain recombines TRBV30 with TRBJ1-2; the match to TRBD1 covers 9 bases. The CDR3 loop spans 13 amino acids. J was trimmed by 6 bases and V by 0 bases; bases with no gene match: 2. Germline V gene lookup returns CDR1 GTSNPN and CDR2 SVGIG (reference sequence). The CDR3 protein is CAWSVGQGDGYTF. The CDR3 nucleotides are TGTGCCTGGAGTGTGGGACAGGGAGATGGCTACACCTTC.

V is TRBV19 and J is TRBJ1-1, with 8 nucleotides matching TRBD1. Trimming at V came to 7 bases and at J to 10 bases, leaving 17 bases not matched to a gene. Germline CDR1 is LNHDA and CDR2 is SQIVND (reference sequence). The CDR3 spans 15 residues. The CDR3 nucleotides are TGTGCCAGTACCCTTAGGACAGGGCCTCTACCCGGAGCTTTCTTT. It encodes CASTLRTGPLPGAFF.

V gene TRBV9 combines with J gene TRBJ2-1; TRBD2 might be the D (6 bases). Germline values: CDR1 SGDLS, CDR2 YYNGEE. V lost 5 bases and J lost 0, with 21 bases in between. The CDR3 loop spans 18 amino acids. The CDR3 spells CASSKITGLPSSYNEQFF. CDR3 coding DNA: TGTGCCAGCAGTAAAATTACGGGACTTCCGAGCTCCTACAATGAGCAGTTCTTC.

This clone is deemed medium-sized (0.01 to 0.1%). The rearrangement uses TRBV7-2 and TRBJ1-2; 9 nucleotides match TRBD1. The length of the CDR3 is 14 residues. J lost 4 bases, V lost 5 bases, and 5 bases had no gene match. Germline lookup yields CDR1 SGHTA and CDR2 FQGNSA. The CDR3 DNA sequence: TGTGCCAGCAGCCAACGGACAGGGGCCTATGGCTACACCTTC. Its translation is CASSQRTGAYGYTF.

This sequence joins TRBV11-3 and TRBJ2-4; 10 bases fit TRBD1. The CDR3 length is 14 residues. Germline V gives CDR1 SGHNT, CDR2 YENEEA. With 4 bases clipped from V and 9 bases from J, the junction kept 6 bases outside the gene matches. CDR3 region: CASSSRDRGSIQYF. As DNA, the CDR3 is TGTGCCAGCAGCTCCCGGGACAGGGGAAGCATTCAGTACTTC.

V gene TRBV2 combines with J gene TRBJ2-7; D is possibly TRBD1 (6 bases). Trimming left V 10 bases short and J 2 bases short, with 15 bases between. The CDR3 is 13 amino acids. CDR1 and CDR2 (germline): SNHLY, FYNNEI. CDR3 nucleotide sequence: TGTGCCACCGCGGACAGTCCCCCCTACGAGCAGTACTTC. This gives the protein CATADSPPYEQYF.

This clone was recorded only once. The genes are TRBV6-1 and TRBJ1-1; D is possibly TRBD1 (6 bases). Germline lookup yields CDR1 MNHNS and CDR2 SASEGT. CDR3 length: 14 amino acids. The V and J ends lost 6 bases and 6 bases respectively, with 17 bases between them. In nucleotides, the CDR3 is TGTGCCAGCAGAGTGACAGGATGGGGTCCTGAAGCTTTCTTT. Protein: CASRVTGWGPEAFF.

The chain is built from TRBV5-6 and TRBJ1-1; the D gene is possibly TRBD1 (6 bases). Trimming shortened V by 1 base and J by 4 bases, and 11 bases separated the two germline ends. Germline CDR1 reads SGHDT; CDR2 reads YYEEEE. CDR3 size: 14 residues. CDR3 sequence: CASSLFQGSTEAFF. Here the CDR3 DNA reads TGTGCCAGCAGCTTGTTTCAGGGGAGCACTGAAGCTTTCTTT.

This clone was counted ten times or more. The J gene is TRBJ2-2, the V gene TRBV6-1; 7 bases map to TRBD1. This CDR3 has 14 amino acids. V was clipped by 7 bases and J by 0 bases; unmatched bases: 2. Germline values: CDR1 MNHNS, CDR2 SASEGT. The CDR3 is CASKTGTNTGELFF. The CDR3 DNA reads TGTGCCAGCAAGACAGGGACGAACACCGGGGAGCTGTTTTTT.

This clone came up once. The chain uses TRBV18 and TRBJ2-3; perhaps TRBD2 as D (6 bases). Germline V gene data show CDR1 as KGHSH and CDR2 as LQKENI. The CDR3 has 16 residues. V was cut by 1 base and J by 2 bases, with 13 bases left in between. Here the CDR3 DNA reads TGTGCCAGCTCACCACTCCCGGAGGGACCCACAGATACGCAGTATTTT. Translating gives CASSPLPEGPTDTQYF.

The rearrangement uses TRBV7-2 and TRBJ2-1, with 9 bases lining up with TRBD2. The trim removed 1 base at V and 8 bases at J, leaving 12 bases unmatched. Germline V gives CDR1 SGHTA, CDR2 FQGNSA. This CDR3 has 17 residues. In DNA, the CDR3 is TGTGCCAGCAGCTTAGATTATGGCGGGGGGGCCAGGGATGAGCAGTTCTTC. It encodes CASSLDYGGGARDEQFF.

This clone was found once. The chain carries TRBV7-8 and TRBJ1-1, with D unresolved. Germline CDR1 is SGHVS and CDR2 is FQNEAQ. Trimming cost V 5 bases and J 0 bases, with 25 bases left between them. The CDR3 totals 19 residues. CDR3 loop: CASSLREFKTSGVNTEAFF. The CDR3 coding sequence is TGTGCCAGCAGCCTCCGGGAGTTTAAGACTTCTGGGGTGAACACTGAAGCTTTCTTT.

This rearrangement joins TRBV7-8 to TRBJ1-5; 11 nucleotides align to TRBD1. The CDR3 is 17 residues long. Germline CDR1 is SGHVS and CDR2 is FQNEAQ. Trimming at V came to 4 bases and at J to 1 base, leaving 6 bases not matched to a gene. The CDR3 sequence: CASSSAGTGGSNQPQHF. CDR3 nucleotides: TGTGCCAGCAGCTCGGCCGGGACAGGGGGAAGCAATCAGCCCCAGCATTTT.

With respect to this clone: At one boundary the junction diverges from the germline segment, which might be a read error. V is TRBV18 and J is TRBJ1-6; weak D call: TRBD1 (5 bases). The germline V gene has CDR1 KGHSH and CDR2 LQKENI. CDR3 size: 17 residues. For the CDR3, the DNA is TGTGCCAGCTCTCCACAGCGGGGGAGCTCCTATAATTCACCCCTCCACTTT. It codes for CASSPQRGSSYNSPLHF. Filled out from reference TRBV18 and TRBJ1-6, the complete variable domain reads NAGVMQNPRHLVRRRGQEARLRCSPMKGHSHVYWYRQLPEEGLKFMVYLQKENIIDESGMPKERFSAEFPKEGPSILRIQQVVRGDSAAYFCASSPQRGSSYNSPLHFGNGTRLTVT.

CDR3 residues: CASSLSTSGGHSSYNEQFF. The CDR3 nucleotides read TGTGCCAGCAGCTTATCGACTAGCGGGGGCCATAGCTCCTACAATGAGCAGTTCTTC. This chain uses TRBV7-2 with TRBJ2-1; 12 nucleotides line up with TRBD2. J was trimmed by 0 bases and V by 2 bases; bases with no gene match: 8. This CDR3 has 19 amino acids. Germline CDR1 reads SGHTA; CDR2 reads FQGNSA.

This clone turned up a few times. The chain combines TRBV27 with TRBJ2-7; possibly TRBD1 for D (6 bases). Trimming left V 5 bases short and J 3 bases short, with 11 bases between. The CDR3 spans 13 residues. The V gene's germline CDR1 is MNHEY and CDR2 SMNVEV (reference sequence). The chain's CDR3 is CASSPSRGYEQYF. The CDR3 nucleotides are TGTGCCAGCAGTCCCTCCAGGGGCTACGAGCAGTACTTC.